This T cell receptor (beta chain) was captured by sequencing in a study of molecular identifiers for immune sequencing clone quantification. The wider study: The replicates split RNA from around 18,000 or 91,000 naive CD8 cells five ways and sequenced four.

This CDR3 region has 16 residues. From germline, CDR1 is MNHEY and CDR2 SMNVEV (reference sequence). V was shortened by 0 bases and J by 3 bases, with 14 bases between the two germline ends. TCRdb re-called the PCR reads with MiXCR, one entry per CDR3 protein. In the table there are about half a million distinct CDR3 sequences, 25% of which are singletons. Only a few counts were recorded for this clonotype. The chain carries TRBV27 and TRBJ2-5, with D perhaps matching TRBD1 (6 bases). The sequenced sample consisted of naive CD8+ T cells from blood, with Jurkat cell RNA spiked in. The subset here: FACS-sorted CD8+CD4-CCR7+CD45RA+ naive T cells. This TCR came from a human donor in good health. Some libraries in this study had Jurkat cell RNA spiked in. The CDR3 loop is CASSLSGRGTEETQYF. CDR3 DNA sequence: TGTGCCAGCAGTTTATCCGGAAGGGGGACGGAAGAGACCCAGTACTTC.